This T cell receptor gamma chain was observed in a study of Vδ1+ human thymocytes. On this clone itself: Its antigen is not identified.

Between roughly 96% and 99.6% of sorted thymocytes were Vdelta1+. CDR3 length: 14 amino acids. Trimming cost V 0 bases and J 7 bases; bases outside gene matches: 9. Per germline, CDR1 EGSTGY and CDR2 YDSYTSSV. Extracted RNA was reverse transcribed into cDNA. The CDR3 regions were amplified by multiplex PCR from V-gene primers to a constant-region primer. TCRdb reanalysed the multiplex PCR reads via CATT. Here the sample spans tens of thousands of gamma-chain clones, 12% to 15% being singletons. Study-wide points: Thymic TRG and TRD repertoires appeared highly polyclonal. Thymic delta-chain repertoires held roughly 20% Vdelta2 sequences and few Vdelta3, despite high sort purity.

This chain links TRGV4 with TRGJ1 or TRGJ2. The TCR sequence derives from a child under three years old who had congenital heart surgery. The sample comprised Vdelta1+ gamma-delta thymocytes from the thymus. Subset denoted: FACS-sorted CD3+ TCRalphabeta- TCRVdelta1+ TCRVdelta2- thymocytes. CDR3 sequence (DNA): TGTGCCACCTGGGATGGGCTCCCCGGGTATAAGAAACTCTTT. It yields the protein CATWDGLPGYKKLF.